The TCR beta chain under discussion was sequenced for a study of blood T cell repertoires in COVID-19. The overall study: Samples came from the United States, Italy and Spain, spanning acute and convalescent COVID-19. T cells, B-cell-depleted T cells, or PBMCs provided the cDNA or gDNA that served as material.

Clinical histories supplied by participants themselves formed the basis of cohort assignment. Recovered status in Cohort 3 required two negative PCRs, clearance, or symptom resolution. The CDR3 loop spans 15 amino acids. With 0 bases clipped from V and 6 bases from J, the junction kept 5 bases outside the gene matches. The germline V gene encodes CDR1 SGHNT and CDR2 YYREEE (reference sequence). TCRdb keeps only in-frame clones here, not all; method: immunoSEQ multiplex PCR. The repertoire includes hundreds of thousands of clones, 80% to 90% of them detected once, and less than 1.2% sits in the top ten.

The receptor was isolated from a man between 18 and 29 years old who had recovered from COVID-19. The specimen sequenced was PBMCs or T cells enriched from blood (not recorded which). The chain uses TRBV5-4 and TRBJ2-3; 9 nucleotides agree with TRBD1. CDR3 residues: CASSLGDRDGDTQYF. The CDR3 region has the DNA TGTGCCAGCAGCTTGGGGGACAGGGACGGGGATACGCAGTATTTT.